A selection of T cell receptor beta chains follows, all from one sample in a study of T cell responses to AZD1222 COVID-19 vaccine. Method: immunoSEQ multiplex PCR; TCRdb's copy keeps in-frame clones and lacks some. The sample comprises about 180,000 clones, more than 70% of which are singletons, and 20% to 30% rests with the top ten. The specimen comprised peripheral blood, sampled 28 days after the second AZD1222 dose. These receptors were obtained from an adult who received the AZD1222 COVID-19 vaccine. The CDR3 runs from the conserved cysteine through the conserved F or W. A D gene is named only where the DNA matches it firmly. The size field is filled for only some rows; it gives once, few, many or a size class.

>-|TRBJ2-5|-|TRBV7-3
CASSPQGLPQETQYF
TGTGCCAGCAGCCCCCAAGGCCTACCCCAAGAGACCCAGTACTTC
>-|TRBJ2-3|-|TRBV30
CAWSQDSDTQYF
TGTGCCTGGAGCCAAGACTCGGATACGCAGTATTTT
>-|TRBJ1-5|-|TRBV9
CASSLGVGNQPQHF
TGTGCCAGCAGCCTTGGGGTGGGCAATCAGCCCCAGCATTTT
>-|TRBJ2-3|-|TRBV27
CASSLSPLTPAQYF
TGTGCCAGCAGTTTATCTCCCCTGACCCCCGCGCAGTATTTT
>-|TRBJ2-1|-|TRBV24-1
CATSDLQRGGSGNEQFF
TGTGCCACCAGTGATTTGCAAAGAGGGGGGAGTGGGAATGAGCAGTTCTTC
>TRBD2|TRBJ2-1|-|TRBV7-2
CASSLAGDSYNEQFF
TGTGCCAGCAGCCTGGCGGGGGACTCCTACAATGAGCAGTTCTTC
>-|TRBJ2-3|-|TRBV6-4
CASSADYPSTDTQYF
TGTGCCAGCAGTGCGGACTATCCTAGCACAGATACGCAGTATTTT
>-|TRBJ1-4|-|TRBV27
CASSLILGYNEKLFF
TGTGCCAGCAGTTTAATACTGGGGTATAATGAAAAACTGTTTTTT
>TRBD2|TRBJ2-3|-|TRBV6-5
CASSYGAGVLDTQYF
TGTGCCAGCAGTTACGGAGCGGGAGTTTTAGATACGCAGTATTTT
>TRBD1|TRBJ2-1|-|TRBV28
CASSSSPPGQGWFF
TGTGCCAGCAGTTCCTCACCCCCGGGACAGGGTTGGTTCTTC
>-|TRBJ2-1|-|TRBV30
CAWSVGGINEQFF
TGTGCCTGGAGTGTAGGGGGAATTAATGAGCAGTTCTTC
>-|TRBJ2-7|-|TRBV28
CASSLALEQYF
TGTGCCAGCAGTCTAGCCCTCGAGCAGTACTTC
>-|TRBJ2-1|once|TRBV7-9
CASSLAGSSYNEQFF
TGTGCCAGCAGCTTAGCGGGAAGCTCCTACAATGAGCAGTTCTTC
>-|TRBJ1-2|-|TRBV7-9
CASGPSGRSNYGYTF
TGTGCCAGCGGCCCATCAGGGAGGTCCAACTATGGCTACACCTTC